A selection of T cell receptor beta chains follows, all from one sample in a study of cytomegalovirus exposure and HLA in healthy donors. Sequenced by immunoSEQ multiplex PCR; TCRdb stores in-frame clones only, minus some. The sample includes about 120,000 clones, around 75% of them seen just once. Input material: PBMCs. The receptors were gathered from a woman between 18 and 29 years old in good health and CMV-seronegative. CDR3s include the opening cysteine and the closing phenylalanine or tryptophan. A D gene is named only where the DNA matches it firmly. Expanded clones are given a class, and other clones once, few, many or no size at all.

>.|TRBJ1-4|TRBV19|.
CATDSEEGRGNEKLFF
TGTGCCACCGATTCTGAGGAAGGGAGAGGCAATGAAAAACTGTTTTTT
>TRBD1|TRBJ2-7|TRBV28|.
CASSQSTGAPYEQYF
TGTGCCAGCAGTCAGTCCACAGGGGCCCCCTACGAGCAGTACTTC
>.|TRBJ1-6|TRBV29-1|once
CSVHLRTRDTDNSPLHF
TGCAGCGTCCACCTCCGAACCCGGGACACCGATAATTCACCCCTCCACTTT
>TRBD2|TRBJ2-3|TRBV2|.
CASSYSGGRADTQYF
TGTGCCAGCAGCTATAGCGGGGGGCGTGCAGATACGCAGTATTTT
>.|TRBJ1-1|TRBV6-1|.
CASSETLGGMRDTEAFF
TGTGCCAGCAGTGAAACCCTCGGGGGGATGAGGGACACTGAAGCTTTCTTT
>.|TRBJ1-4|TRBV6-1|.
CAIRGNEKLFF
TGTGCCATACGCGGTAATGAAAAACTGTTTTTT
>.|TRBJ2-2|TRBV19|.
CASSLRQTGELFF
TGTGCCAGTAGTCTTCGACAGACCGGGGAGCTGTTTTTT
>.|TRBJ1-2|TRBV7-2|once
CASSPHRTEVYGYTF
TGTGCCAGCAGCCCGCACCGGACTGAAGTCTATGGCTACACCTTC
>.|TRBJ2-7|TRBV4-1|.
CASSQDRDKQYF
TGCGCCAGCAGCCAAGATCGGGACAAGCAGTACTTC
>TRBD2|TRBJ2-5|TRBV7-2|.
CASSLASTSGGAFETQYF
TGTGCCAGCAGCTTAGCCTCGACTAGCGGGGGGGCTTTCGAGACCCAGTACTTC
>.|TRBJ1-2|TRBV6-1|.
CASSFQGDGYTF
TGTGCCAGCAGTTTCCAGGGTGACGGCTACACCTTC
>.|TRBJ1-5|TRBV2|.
CASSRGGNQPQHF
TGTGCCAGCTCACGGGGTGGGAATCAGCCCCAGCATTTT
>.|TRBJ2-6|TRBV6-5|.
CASSLSGSGANVLTF
TGTGCCAGCAGCCTGTCAGGATCTGGGGCCAACGTCCTGACTTTC
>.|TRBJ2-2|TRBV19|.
CASHPGGPGTGELFF
TGTGCCAGTCACCCAGGAGGGCCGGGCACCGGGGAGCTGTTTTTT
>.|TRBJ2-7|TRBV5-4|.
CASSRLTGGSYEQYF
TGTGCCAGCAGCCGGTTAACGGGCGGGTCCTACGAGCAGTACTTC
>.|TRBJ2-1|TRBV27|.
CASSLGQSNEQFF
TGTGCCAGCAGTTTAGGGCAGAGCAATGAGCAGTTCTTC
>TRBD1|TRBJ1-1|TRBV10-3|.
CAISTGTGLTEAFF
TGTGCCATCAGTACCGGGACAGGGTTGACTGAAGCTTTCTTT
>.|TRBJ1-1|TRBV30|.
CAGGFSTEAFF
TGTGCCGGGGGCTTTAGCACTGAAGCTTTCTTT
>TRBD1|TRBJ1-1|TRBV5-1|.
CASSPGTVNTEAFF
TGCGCCAGCAGCCCGGGGACAGTGAACACTGAAGCTTTCTTT
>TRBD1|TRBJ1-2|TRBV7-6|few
CASSAGQGFYYGYTF
TGTGCCAGCAGCGCGGGACAGGGGTTTTACTATGGCTACACCTTC
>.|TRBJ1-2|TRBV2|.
CASSESGTRQNYGYTF
TGTGCCAGCAGTGAGTCGGGAACGAGGCAGAACTATGGCTACACCTTC
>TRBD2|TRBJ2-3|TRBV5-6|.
CASSSILAGGRYF
TGTGCCAGCAGCTCGATACTAGCGGGGGGAAGGTATTTT
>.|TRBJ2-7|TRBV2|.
CASKEEVTLNREQYF
TGTGCCAGCAAGGAGGAAGTGACTCTAAACCGCGAGCAGTACTTC
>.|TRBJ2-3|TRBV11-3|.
CASSQTQDHPQYF
TGTGCCAGCAGCCAAACACAGGATCATCCGCAGTATTTT
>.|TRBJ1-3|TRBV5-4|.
CASSLYEGSEAGNTIYF
TGTGCCAGCAGCTTGTATGAGGGAAGTGAAGCTGGAAACACCATATATTTT
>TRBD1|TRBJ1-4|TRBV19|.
CASSLGQGNEKLFF
TGTGCCAGTAGCCTGGGACAGGGGAATGAAAAACTGTTTTTT
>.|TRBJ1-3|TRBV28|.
CASSAPSTGFGNTIYF
TGTGCCAGCAGTGCTCCATCTACAGGGTTTGGAAACACCATATATTTT
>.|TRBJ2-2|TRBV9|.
CASSVAVRATGELFF
TGTGCCAGCAGCGTTGCGGTTCGAGCAACCGGGGAGCTGTTTTTT
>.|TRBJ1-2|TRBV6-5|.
CASTRGGIDYGYTF
TGTGCCAGCACCCGGGGAGGGATTGACTATGGCTACACCTTC
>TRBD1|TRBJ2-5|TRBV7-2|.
CASLRQGQETQYF
TGTGCCAGCCTACGACAGGGGCAAGAGACCCAGTACTTC
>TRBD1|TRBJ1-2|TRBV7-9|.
CASSKDREELVYGYTF
TGTGCCAGCAGCAAAGACAGGGAGGAACTAGTCTATGGCTACACCTTC
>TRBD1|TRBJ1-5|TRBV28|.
CASSFYGQASNQPQHF
TGTGCCAGCAGTTTCTACGGACAGGCCAGCAATCAGCCCCAGCATTTT
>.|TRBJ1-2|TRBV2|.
CASRGDIDYGYTF
TGTGCCAGCAGAGGGGATATAGACTATGGCTACACCTTC
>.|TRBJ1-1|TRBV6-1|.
CASSQGLVTEAFF
TGTGCCAGCAGTCAAGGGTTAGTCACTGAAGCTTTCTTT
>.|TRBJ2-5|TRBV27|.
CASSFLGRGETQYF
TGTGCCAGCAGTTTTCTGGGCAGGGGTGAGACCCAGTACTTC
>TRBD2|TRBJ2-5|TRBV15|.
CATSRALTSGGDETQYF
TGTGCCACCAGCAGAGCCTTAACTAGCGGGGGGGATGAGACCCAGTACTTC
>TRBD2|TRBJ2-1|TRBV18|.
CASSPREGHIFPGNEQFF
TGTGCCAGCTCACCTCGGGAGGGACACATTTTCCCTGGCAATGAGCAGTTCTTC
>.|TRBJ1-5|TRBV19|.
CASKGSRGSGQPQHF
TGTGCCAGTAAAGGGTCGAGAGGGAGCGGGCAGCCCCAGCATTTT
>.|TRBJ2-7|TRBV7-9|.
CASNLRGSYEQYF
TGTGCCAGCAACCTTAGGGGCTCCTACGAGCAGTACTTC
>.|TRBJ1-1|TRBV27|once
CASSWLGRDTEAFF
TGTGCCAGCAGTTGGCTGGGCAGGGACACTGAAGCTTTCTTT
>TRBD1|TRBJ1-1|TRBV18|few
CASSLDRGTEAFF
TGTGCCAGCTCACTGGACAGGGGCACTGAAGCTTTCTTT